This T cell receptor (beta chain) emerged from a study of PD-1 blockade in mismatch repair-deficient tumors. The repertoire was sequenced with immunoSEQ multiplex PCR; TCRdb's copy has only in-frame clones and lacks some. Among 50,000 to 75,000 clones, 88% were seen once, and the ten largest hold more than 11%. This CDR3 spans 13 amino acids. V lost 3 bases, J lost 6 bases, and 11 bases lay in between. Germline V gene sequence: CDR1 LNHDA, CDR2 SQIVND (reference sequence). The chain is built from TRBV19 and TRBJ1-2; no clear D. The source is an adult with mismatch repair-deficient cancer. The material sequenced was peripheral blood, taken 52 weeks after starting pembrolizumab. Written as DNA, the CDR3 is TGTGCCAGTAGTATCAGAGGAGTTAATGGCTACACCTTC. As protein: CASSIRGVNGYTF.